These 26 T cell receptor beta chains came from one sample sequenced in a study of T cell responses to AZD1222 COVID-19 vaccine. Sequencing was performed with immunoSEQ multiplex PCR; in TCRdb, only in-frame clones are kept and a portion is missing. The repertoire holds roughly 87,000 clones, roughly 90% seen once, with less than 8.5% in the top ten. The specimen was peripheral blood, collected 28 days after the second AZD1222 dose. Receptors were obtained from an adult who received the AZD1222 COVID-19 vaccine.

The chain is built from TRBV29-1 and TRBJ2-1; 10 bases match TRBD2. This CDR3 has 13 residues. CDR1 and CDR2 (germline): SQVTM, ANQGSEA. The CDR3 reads CSSLAGAEHEQFF. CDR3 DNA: TGCTCGAGTCTAGCGGGAGCCGAGCATGAGCAGTTCTTC.

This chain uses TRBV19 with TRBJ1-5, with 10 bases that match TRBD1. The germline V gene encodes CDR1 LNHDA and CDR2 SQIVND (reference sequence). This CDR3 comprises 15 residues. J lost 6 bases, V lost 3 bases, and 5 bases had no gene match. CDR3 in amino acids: CASSIRTGGFQPQHF. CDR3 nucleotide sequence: TGTGCCAGTAGTATTAGGACAGGGGGTTTTCAGCCCCAGCATTTT.

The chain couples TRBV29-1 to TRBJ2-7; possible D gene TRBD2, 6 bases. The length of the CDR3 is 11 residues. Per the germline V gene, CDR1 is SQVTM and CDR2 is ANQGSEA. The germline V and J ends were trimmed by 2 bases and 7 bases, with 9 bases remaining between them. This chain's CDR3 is CSVESGVEQYF. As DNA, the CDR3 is TGCAGCGTTGAATCGGGGGTTGAGCAGTACTTC.

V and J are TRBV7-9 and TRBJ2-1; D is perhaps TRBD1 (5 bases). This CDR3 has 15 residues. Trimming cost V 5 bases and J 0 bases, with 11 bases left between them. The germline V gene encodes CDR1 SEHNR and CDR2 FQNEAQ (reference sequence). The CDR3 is CASSQQVSSYNEQFF. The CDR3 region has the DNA TGTGCCAGCAGCCAACAGGTGAGCTCCTACAATGAGCAGTTCTTC.

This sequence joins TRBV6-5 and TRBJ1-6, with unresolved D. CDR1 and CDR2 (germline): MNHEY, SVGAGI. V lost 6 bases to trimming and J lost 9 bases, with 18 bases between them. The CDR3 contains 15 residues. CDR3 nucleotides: TGTGCCAGCAGCCGCGGAGTGGCTACTGCTTCACCCCTCCACTTT. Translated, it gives CASSRGVATASPLHF.

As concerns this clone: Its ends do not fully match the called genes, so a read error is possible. In nucleotides, the CDR3 is TGTGCCAGCTCCCCACGATCCACCTTTCGGGCAGCAAATGAAAAACTGTTTTTT. Protein: CASSPRSTFRAANEKLFF. This chain links TRBV18 with TRBJ1-4; D unresolved. This CDR3 region has 18 residues. Germline V lookup: CDR1 KGHSH, CDR2 LQKENI.

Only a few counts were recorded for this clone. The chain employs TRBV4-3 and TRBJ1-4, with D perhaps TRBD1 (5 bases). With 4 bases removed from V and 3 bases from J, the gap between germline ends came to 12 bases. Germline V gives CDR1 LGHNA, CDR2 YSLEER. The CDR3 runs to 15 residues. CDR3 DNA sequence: TGCGCCAGCAGCCCAAGACAGTTTGCTAATGAAAAACTGTTTTTT. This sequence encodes CASSPRQFANEKLFF.

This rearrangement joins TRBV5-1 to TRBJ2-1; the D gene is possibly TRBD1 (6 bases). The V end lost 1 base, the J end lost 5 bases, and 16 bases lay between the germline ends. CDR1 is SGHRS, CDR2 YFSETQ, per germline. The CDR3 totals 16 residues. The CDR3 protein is CASSLFTGKNDNEQFF. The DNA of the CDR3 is TGCGCCAGCAGCTTGTTTACAGGGAAAAATGACAATGAGCAGTTCTTC.

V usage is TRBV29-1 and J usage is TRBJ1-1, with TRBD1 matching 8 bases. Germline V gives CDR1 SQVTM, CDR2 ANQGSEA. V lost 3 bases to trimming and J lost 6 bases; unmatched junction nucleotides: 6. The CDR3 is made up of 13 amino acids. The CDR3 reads CSVDRGRVAEAFF. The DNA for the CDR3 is TGCAGCGTTGACAGGGGGCGAGTGGCTGAAGCTTTCTTT.

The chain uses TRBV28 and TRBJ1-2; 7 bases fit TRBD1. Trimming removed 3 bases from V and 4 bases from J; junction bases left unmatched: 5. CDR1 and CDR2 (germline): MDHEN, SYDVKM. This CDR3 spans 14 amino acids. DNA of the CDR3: TGTGCCAGCAGTTTCCCTGGACAGGTCTATGGCTACACCTTC. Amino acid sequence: CASSFPGQVYGYTF.

The DNA for the CDR3 is TGTGCCAGCAGTCGTAGCGAGACCTACGAGCAGTACTTC. Amino acids: CASSRSETYEQYF. V and J are TRBV7-9 and TRBJ2-7; a possible D gene is TRBD2 (5 bases). The CDR3 extends over 13 amino acids. V was trimmed by 6 bases and J by 2 bases, leaving 11 bases between them. Germline lookup yields CDR1 SEHNR and CDR2 FQNEAQ (reference sequence).

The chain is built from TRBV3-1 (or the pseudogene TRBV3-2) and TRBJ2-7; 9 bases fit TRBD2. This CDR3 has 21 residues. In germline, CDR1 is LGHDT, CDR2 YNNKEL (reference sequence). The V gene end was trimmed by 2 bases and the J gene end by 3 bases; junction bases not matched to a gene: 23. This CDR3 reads CASSQNVARLGLARAFYEQYF. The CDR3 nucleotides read TGTGCCAGCAGCCAAAATGTCGCCCGTCTGGGACTAGCTCGGGCTTTCTACGAGCAGTACTTC.

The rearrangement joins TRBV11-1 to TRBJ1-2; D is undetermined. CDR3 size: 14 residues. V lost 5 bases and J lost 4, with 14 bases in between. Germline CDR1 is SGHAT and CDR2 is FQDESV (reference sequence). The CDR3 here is CASSLVAGTYGYTF. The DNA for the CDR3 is TGTGCCAGCAGCCTAGTGGCGGGTACCTATGGCTACACCTTC. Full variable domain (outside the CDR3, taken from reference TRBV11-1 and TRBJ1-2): EAEVAQSPRYKITEKSQAVAFWCDPISGHATLYWYRQILGQGPELLVQFQDESVVDDSQLPKDRFSAERLKGVDSTLKIQPAELGDSAMYLCASSLVAGTYGYTFGSGTRLTVV.

CDR3 sequence (DNA): TGTGCCAGCAGTTTATTATCTTTGGGGGGTCACGAGCAGTACTTC. This codes for CASSLLSLGGHEQYF. This chain connects TRBV27 to TRBJ2-7; perhaps TRBD2 as D (6 bases). This CDR3 comprises 15 residues. The germline V gene encodes CDR1 MNHEY and CDR2 SMNVEV (reference sequence). Between the trimmed V and J ends, which lost 1 base and 5 bases, there was a span of 15 bases.

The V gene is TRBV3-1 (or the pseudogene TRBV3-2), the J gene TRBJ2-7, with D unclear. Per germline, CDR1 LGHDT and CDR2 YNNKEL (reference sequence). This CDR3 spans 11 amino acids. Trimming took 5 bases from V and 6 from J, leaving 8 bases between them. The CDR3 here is CASSAFGEQYF. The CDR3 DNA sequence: TGTGCCAGCAGCGCCTTTGGCGAGCAGTACTTC.

As DNA, the CDR3 is TGTGCCACCAGCCTAACAGGGGATGGGGCCAACGTCCTGACTTTC. Protein sequence: CATSLTGDGANVLTF. V gene TRBV15 combines with J gene TRBJ2-6, with 7 nucleotides matching TRBD1. CDR3 size: 15 residues. Germline values: CDR1 LNHNV, CDR2 YYDKDF (reference sequence). V shed 5 bases and J 3 bases; nucleotides not matched to a gene: 4. The variable domain in full, with the rest retrieved from reference TRBV15 and TRBJ2-6, is DAMVIQNPRYQVTQFGKPVTLSCSQTLNHNVMYWYQQKSSQAPKLLFHYYDKDFNNEADTPDNFQSRRPNTSFCFLDIRSPGLGDTAMYLCATSLTGDGANVLTFGAGSRLTVL.

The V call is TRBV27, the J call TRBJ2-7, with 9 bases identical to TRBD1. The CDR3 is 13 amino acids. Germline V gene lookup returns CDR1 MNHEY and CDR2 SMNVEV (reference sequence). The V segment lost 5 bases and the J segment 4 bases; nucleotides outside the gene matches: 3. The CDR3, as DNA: TGTGCCAGCAGTGGGGACAGGGAGTACGAGCAGTACTTC. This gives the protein CASSGDREYEQYF.

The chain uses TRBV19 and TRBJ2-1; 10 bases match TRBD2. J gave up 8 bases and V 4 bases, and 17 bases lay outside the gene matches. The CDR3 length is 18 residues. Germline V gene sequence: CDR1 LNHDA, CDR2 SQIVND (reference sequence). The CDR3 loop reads CASSKWTSGSTEVDEQFF. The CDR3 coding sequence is TGTGCCAGTAGTAAATGGACTAGCGGAAGCACGGAGGTGGATGAGCAGTTCTTC.

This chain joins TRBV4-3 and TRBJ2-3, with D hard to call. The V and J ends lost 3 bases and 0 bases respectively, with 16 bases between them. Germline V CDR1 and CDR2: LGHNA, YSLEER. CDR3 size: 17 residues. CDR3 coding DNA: TGCGCCAGCAGCCAGATGCAGACTCGATCTAGCACAGATACGCAGTATTTT. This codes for CASSQMQTRSSTDTQYF.

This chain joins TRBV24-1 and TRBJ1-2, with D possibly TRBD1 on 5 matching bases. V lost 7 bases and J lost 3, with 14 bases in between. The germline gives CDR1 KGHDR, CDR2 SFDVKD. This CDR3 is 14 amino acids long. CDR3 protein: CATSPGHSYYGYTF. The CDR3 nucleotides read TGTGCCACCAGCCCAGGACACAGCTACTATGGCTACACCTTC.

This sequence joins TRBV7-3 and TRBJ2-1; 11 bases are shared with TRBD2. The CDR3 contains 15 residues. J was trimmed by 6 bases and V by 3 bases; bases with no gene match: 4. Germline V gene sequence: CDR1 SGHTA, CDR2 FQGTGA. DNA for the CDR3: TGTGCCAGCAGCTTGACTAGCGGGACGAGCAATGAGCAGTTCTTC. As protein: CASSLTSGTSNEQFF.

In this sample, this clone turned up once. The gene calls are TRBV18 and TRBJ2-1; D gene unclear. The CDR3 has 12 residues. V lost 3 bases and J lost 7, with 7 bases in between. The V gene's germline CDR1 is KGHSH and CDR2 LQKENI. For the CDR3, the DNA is TGTGCCAGCTCACCTCCCTCTAATGAGCAGTTCTTC. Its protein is CASSPPSNEQFF.

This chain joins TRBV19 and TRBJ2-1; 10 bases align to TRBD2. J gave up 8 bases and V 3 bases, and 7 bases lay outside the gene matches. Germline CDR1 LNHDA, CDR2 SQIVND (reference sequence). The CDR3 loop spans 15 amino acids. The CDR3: CASSMRLAGVDEQFF. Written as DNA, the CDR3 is TGTGCCAGTAGTATGCGGCTAGCGGGAGTCGATGAGCAGTTCTTC.

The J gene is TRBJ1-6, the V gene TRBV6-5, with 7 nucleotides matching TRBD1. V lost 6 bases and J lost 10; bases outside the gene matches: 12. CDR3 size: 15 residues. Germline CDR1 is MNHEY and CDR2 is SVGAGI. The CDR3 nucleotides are TGTGCCAGCAGCCATTTCCGGGACAGTTCCTCACCCCTCCACTTT. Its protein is CASSHFRDSSSPLHF.

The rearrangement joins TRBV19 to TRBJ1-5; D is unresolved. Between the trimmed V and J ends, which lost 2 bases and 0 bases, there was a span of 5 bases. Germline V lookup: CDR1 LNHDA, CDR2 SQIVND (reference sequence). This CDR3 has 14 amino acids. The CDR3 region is CASSIKISNQPQHF. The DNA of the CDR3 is TGTGCCAGTAGTATAAAGATTAGCAATCAGCCCCAGCATTTT.

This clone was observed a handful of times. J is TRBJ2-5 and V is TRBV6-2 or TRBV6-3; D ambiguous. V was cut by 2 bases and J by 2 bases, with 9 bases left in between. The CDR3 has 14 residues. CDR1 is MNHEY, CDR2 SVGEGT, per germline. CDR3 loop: CASSYVQDQETQYF. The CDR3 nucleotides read TGTGCCAGCAGTTACGTCCAGGATCAAGAGACCCAGTACTTC.